The clone carrying this TCR beta chain appeared a single time. The antigen remains unidentified. This entry belongs to a study of T cell responses to AZD1222 COVID-19 vaccine. Whole-study findings and limits: Of spike-specific TCRs, nearly half reportedly target regions left unmutated in variants. Repertoires in all cases were sampled only once the peak T cell response had passed. Donors were mostly white British, more females; clonal diversity possibly underestimated.

The CDR3 has 14 amino acids. Germline lookup yields CDR1 MGHRA and CDR2 YSYEKL. The V and J ends lost 2 bases and 0 bases respectively, with 7 bases between them. Assay: immunoSEQ multiplex PCR; the TCRdb copy retains only in-frame clones and omits some. The sample lists 120,000 or so clones; roughly 92% were seen once. The sequenced sample was peripheral blood, obtained 28 days after the second AZD1222 dose. The sequence derives from an adult who received the AZD1222 COVID-19 vaccine. The chain is built from TRBV4-1 and TRBJ1-2, with D possibly TRBD1 on 6 matching bases. The CDR3 DNA reads TGCGCCAGCAGCCAAACAGGGCCTAACTATGGCTACACCTTC. Translated: CASSQTGPNYGYTF.